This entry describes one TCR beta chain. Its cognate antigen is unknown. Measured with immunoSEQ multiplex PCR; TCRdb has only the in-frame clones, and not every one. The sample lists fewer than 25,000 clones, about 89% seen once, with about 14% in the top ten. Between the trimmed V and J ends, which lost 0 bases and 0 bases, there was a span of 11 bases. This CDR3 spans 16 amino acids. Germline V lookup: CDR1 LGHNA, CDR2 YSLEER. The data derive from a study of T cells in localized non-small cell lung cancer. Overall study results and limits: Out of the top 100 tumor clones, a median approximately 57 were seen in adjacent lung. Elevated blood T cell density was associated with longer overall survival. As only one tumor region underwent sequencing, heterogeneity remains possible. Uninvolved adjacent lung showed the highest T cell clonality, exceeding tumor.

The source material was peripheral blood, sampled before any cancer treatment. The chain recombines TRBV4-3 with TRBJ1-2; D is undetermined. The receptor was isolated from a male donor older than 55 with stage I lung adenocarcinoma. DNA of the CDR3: TGCGCCAGCAGCCAAGAGATAAGGACTACTAACTATGGCTACACCTTC. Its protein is CASSQEIRTTNYGYTF.